These T cell receptor beta chains were read from a single sample in a study of T cell repertoires in cytomegalovirus infection. Which antigens these TCRs recognize remains unknown. MiXCR, applied by TCRdb to the reads, yields one record per CDR3 protein. The sample consists of around 69,000 distinct CDR3 sequences, more than 20% of them appearing once. The sequences come from CD8+ T cells from cultured PBMCs, collected from culture after CMV antigen stimulation. These receptors originate from a human donor in good health (CMV status not recorded). Some clones in this sample may be carry-over from other donors' samples. CDR3s include the opening cysteine and the closing phenylalanine or tryptophan. D genes are given only for firm matches. Rows give clone size only sometimes, using once, few, many, or a class for an expanded clone.

CDR3: CAISEFVGARNEAFF
DNA: TGTGCCATCAGTGAGTTCGTGGGGGCCCGAAACGAAGCTTTCTTT
D: .
J: TRBJ1-1
size: few
V: TRBV10-3

CDR3: CASSFWANEQFF
DNA: TGTGCCAGCAGTTTCTGGGCGAATGAGCAGTTCTTC
D: .
J: TRBJ2-1
size: .
V: TRBV28

CDR3: CASSFADRNTGELFF
DNA: TGTGCCAGCAGCTTCGCGGACAGGAACACCGGGGAGCTGTTTTTT
D: .
J: TRBJ2-2
size: few
V: TRBV7-2

CDR3: CASSLRQGSSYEQYF
DNA: TGTGCCAGCAGCCTCCGTCAGGGGAGCTCCTACGAGCAGTACTTC
D: .
J: TRBJ2-7
size: few
V: TRBV7-3

CDR3: CASSWGHSQPQHF
DNA: TGTGCCAGCAGTTGGGGGCATAGTCAGCCCCAGCATTTT
D: .
J: TRBJ1-5
size: many
V: TRBV27

CDR3: CASSLRVANQPQHF
DNA: TGTGCCAGCAGTTTAAGGGTAGCTAATCAGCCCCAGCATTTT
D: .
J: TRBJ1-5
size: .
V: TRBV12-3/TRBV12-4

CDR3: CASSLLGTRKVEQFF
DNA: TGTGCCAGCAGCTTATTGGGGACTAGGAAGGTCGAGCAGTTCTTC
D: TRBD2
J: TRBJ2-1
size: .
V: TRBV7-8

CDR3: CASSLSALSSYNEQFF
DNA: TGTGCCAGCAGCTTAAGTGCTCTATCCTCCTACAATGAGCAGTTCTTC
D: .
J: TRBJ2-1
size: few
V: TRBV7-2

CDR3: CASSFPGFGANVLTF
DNA: TGTGCCAGCAGCTTCCCGGGGTTCGGGGCCAACGTCCTGACTTTC
D: .
J: TRBJ2-6
size: .
V: TRBV7-8

CDR3: CASSPTSGGDTQYF
DNA: TGTGCCAGCAGCCCCACTAGCGGGGGAGATACGCAGTATTTT
D: TRBD2
J: TRBJ2-3
size: once
V: TRBV7-6

CDR3: CASSYSQGNEQFF
DNA: TGTGCCAGCAGTTACTCCCAGGGTAATGAGCAGTTCTTC
D: .
J: TRBJ2-1
size: .
V: TRBV6-5

CDR3: CASSDPAQGFGGELFF
DNA: TGTGCCAGCAGCGACCCCGCCCAGGGGTTCGGCGGGGAGCTGTTTTTT
D: .
J: TRBJ2-2
size: .
V: TRBV7-6

CDR3: CGTSEGFSYEQYF
DNA: TGCGGCACCTCGGAGGGCTTTTCCTACGAGCAGTACTTC
D: .
J: TRBJ2-7
size: .
V: TRBV7-2

CDR3: CASSLFPPGALNTEAFF
DNA: TGTGCCAGCAGCTTATTCCCACCGGGAGCTTTGAACACTGAAGCTTTCTTT
D: .
J: TRBJ1-1
size: few
V: TRBV11-2

CDR3: CASSYSRTDMNTEAFF
DNA: TGTGCCAGCAGTTACTCGAGGACAGACATGAACACTGAAGCTTTCTTT
D: .
J: TRBJ1-1
size: .
V: TRBV6-6

CDR3: CASSQEQGTPQF
DNA: TGCGCCAGCAGCCAAGAACAGGGGACCCCCCAGTTC
D: TRBD1
J: TRBJ2-4
size: few
V: TRBV4-1

CDR3: CASPVGGGAGNTIYF
DNA: TGTGCCAGCCCCGTGGGAGGGGGCGCTGGAAACACCATATATTTT
D: TRBD1
J: TRBJ1-3
size: few
V: TRBV12-3/TRBV12-4

CDR3: CASTRTGLYEQYF
DNA: TGTGCCAGCACCCGGACAGGGCTCTACGAGCAGTACTTC
D: TRBD1
J: TRBJ2-7
size: few
V: TRBV7-2

CDR3: CASSIGLSSYNEQFF
DNA: TGTGCCAGCAGCATAGGACTTAGCTCCTACAATGAGCAGTTCTTC
D: .
J: TRBJ2-1
size: .
V: TRBV9

CDR3: CASTGGGSSYEQYF
DNA: TGTGCCAGCACCGGCGGAGGCAGCTCCTACGAGCAGTACTTC
D: .
J: TRBJ2-7
size: .
V: TRBV7-9

CDR3: CASSFLAGSGNTIYF
DNA: TGTGCCAGCAGCTTCTTAGCAGGGTCTGGAAACACCATATATTTT
D: .
J: TRBJ1-3
size: .
V: TRBV7-2

CDR3: CASSRGEGRDEQYF
DNA: TGTGCCAGCAGCAGAGGGGAGGGAAGGGACGAGCAGTACTTC
D: TRBD2
J: TRBJ2-7
size: few
V: TRBV7-9

CDR3: CASSLGQASDYEQYF
DNA: TGTGCCAGCAGCCTAGGCCAGGCCAGCGACTACGAGCAGTACTTC
D: .
J: TRBJ2-7
size: .
V: TRBV7-2

CDR3: CASSLEPYEQYF
DNA: TGTGCCAGCAGCTTAGAACCCTACGAGCAGTACTTC
D: .
J: TRBJ2-7
size: .
V: TRBV7-9

CDR3: CASSQEGLNRGNQPQHF
DNA: TGCGCCAGCAGCCAAGAGGGTCTAAACAGGGGCAATCAGCCCCAGCATTTT
D: .
J: TRBJ1-5
size: few
V: TRBV4-1

CDR3: CASSDDPGGSTEAFF
DNA: TGTGCCAGCAGTGACGACCCAGGGGGCAGCACTGAAGCTTTCTTT
D: TRBD1
J: TRBJ1-1
size: .
V: TRBV6-1

CDR3: CASSLAWGQADEKLFF
DNA: TGTGCCAGCAGCTTAGCGTGGGGACAAGCAGATGAAAAACTGTTTTTT
D: .
J: TRBJ1-4
size: .
V: TRBV7-9

CDR3: CASSLALGGDTQYF
DNA: TGCGCCAGCAGCTTGGCCCTAGGGGGGGATACGCAGTATTTT
D: .
J: TRBJ2-3
size: .
V: TRBV5-1

CDR3: CASSRGVTEAFF
DNA: TGTGCCAGCTCTAGGGGGGTAACTGAAGCTTTCTTT
D: .
J: TRBJ1-1
size: few
V: TRBV7-9

CDR3: CASSVGGHNQPQHF
DNA: TGTGCCAGCAGCGTGGGGGGGCACAATCAGCCCCAGCATTTT
D: .
J: TRBJ1-5
size: .
V: TRBV9

CDR3: CASSQDGGRYDYGYTF
DNA: TGCGCCAGCAGCCAAGACGGTGGGAGGTACGACTATGGCTACACCTTC
D: .
J: TRBJ1-2
size: many
V: TRBV4-1

CDR3: CASSLRGGQSSTDTQYF
DNA: TGTGCCAGCAGCTTACGAGGTGGTCAGTCTAGCACAGATACGCAGTATTTT
D: .
J: TRBJ2-3
size: .
V: TRBV7-9

CDR3: CSVEAPDRASYNEQFF
DNA: TGCAGCGTTGAAGCCCCGGACAGGGCCTCCTACAATGAGCAGTTCTTC
D: TRBD1
J: TRBJ2-1
size: .
V: TRBV29-1

CDR3: CASQKGGGSGPEAFF
DNA: TGCGCCAGCCAGAAAGGGGGGGGCAGCGGGCCAGAAGCTTTCTTT
D: .
J: TRBJ1-1
size: few
V: TRBV4-1

CDR3: CASTGLSNEQFF
DNA: TGTGCCAGCACGGGACTATCCAATGAGCAGTTCTTC
D: TRBD2
J: TRBJ2-1
size: .
V: TRBV7-6

CDR3: CASSYSKRGKNRGTGELFF
DNA: TGTGCCAGCAGTTACTCCAAGAGGGGGAAAAACAGGGGGACCGGGGAGCTGTTTTTT
D: TRBD1
J: TRBJ2-2
size: .
V: TRBV6-5

CDR3: CASSFGGTYEQYF
DNA: TGTGCCAGCAGTTTTGGCGGGACCTACGAGCAGTACTTC
D: .
J: TRBJ2-7
size: .
V: TRBV28

CDR3: CASSLFAGTGVYSNQPQHF
DNA: TGTGCCAGCAGCTTATTCGCCGGGACAGGAGTTTATAGCAATCAGCCCCAGCATTTT
D: TRBD1
J: TRBJ1-5
size: .
V: TRBV7-2

CDR3: CASGMPGSYNSPLHF
DNA: TGTGCCAGCGGCATGCCGGGCTCCTATAATTCACCCCTCCACTTT
D: .
J: TRBJ1-6
size: .
V: TRBV7-9

CDR3: CASSQDHAGQETQYF
DNA: TGCGCCAGCAGCCAAGATCACGCAGGGCAAGAGACCCAGTACTTC
D: .
J: TRBJ2-5
size: .
V: TRBV4-1

CDR3: CASSFTGGITRWGETQYF
DNA: TGTGCCAGCAGCTTTACAGGGGGAATAACTAGATGGGGGGAGACCCAGTACTTC
D: TRBD1
J: TRBJ2-5
size: few
V: TRBV7-2

CDR3: CSVPASSSRYGYTF
DNA: TGCAGCGTTCCAGCGTCTTCTTCACGATATGGCTACACCTTC
D: .
J: TRBJ1-2
size: .
V: TRBV29-1

CDR3: CASSPVILPSNEQFF
DNA: TGTGCCAGCAGTCCCGTGATACTCCCTTCCAATGAGCAGTTCTTC
D: .
J: TRBJ2-1
size: few
V: TRBV12-3/TRBV12-4

CDR3: CASSQDTRGEQYF
DNA: TGCGCCAGCAGCCAAGATACACGGGGCGAGCAGTACTTC
D: .
J: TRBJ2-7
size: many
V: TRBV4-1

CDR3: CSVEGGTTEAFF
DNA: TGCAGCGTTGAAGGGGGAACGACTGAAGCTTTCTTT
D: .
J: TRBJ1-1
size: .
V: TRBV29-1

CDR3: CASSLAGDEQFF
DNA: TGTGCCAGTAGCTTAGCGGGCGATGAGCAGTTCTTC
D: TRBD2
J: TRBJ2-1
size: few
V: TRBV19

CDR3: CASSPGQGGEETQYF
DNA: TGTGCCAGCAGCCCTGGACAGGGAGGGGAAGAGACCCAGTACTTC
D: .
J: TRBJ2-5
size: .
V: TRBV11-3

CDR3: CASSYLVRGEKLFF
DNA: TGTGCCAGCAGTTACCTTGTGAGGGGGGAAAAACTGTTTTTT
D: .
J: TRBJ1-4
size: once
V: TRBV6-5

CDR3: CASSLLRDYNEQFF
DNA: TGTGCCAGCAGCTTACTCCGAGATTACAATGAGCAGTTCTTC
D: .
J: TRBJ2-1
size: many
V: TRBV7-9

CDR3: CASSPGGLGTEAFF
DNA: TGTGCCAGCAGCCCAGGGGGCCTGGGCACTGAAGCTTTCTTT
D: TRBD1
J: TRBJ1-1
size: few
V: TRBV11-2

CDR3: CASSLLRDRDEQFF
DNA: TGTGCCAGCAGCTTGCTACGTGATCGCGATGAGCAGTTCTTC
D: .
J: TRBJ2-1
size: few
V: TRBV5-6